Listed below are T cell receptor beta chains from one sample, sequenced in a study of cytomegalovirus exposure and HLA in healthy donors. Sequencing was performed with immunoSEQ multiplex PCR; in TCRdb, only in-frame clones are kept and a portion is missing. The profile shows 160,000 or so clones, over 80% of them singletons. The sample comprised PBMCs. The receptors were gathered from a woman in her late teens or twenties in good health and CMV-seronegative. CDR3s include the opening cysteine and the closing phenylalanine or tryptophan. Each record gives: J gene, V gene, clone size, D gene, CDR3 DNA, CDR3 protein. D genes are given only for firm matches. Clone size is not always given. Where it is, it says once, few, many or a class for expanded clones.

j_gene: TRBJ1-3; v_gene: TRBV19; abundance: once; d_gene: NA; CDR3nt: TGTGCCAGTATAGCTTTTCTTGGAAACACCATATATTTT; CDR3aa: CASIAFLGNTIYF
j_gene: TRBJ2-2; v_gene: TRBV19; abundance: NA; d_gene: TRBD1; CDR3nt: TGTGCCAGTAGGACCCCCGCGGGACAGGGGGCTACAACGAACACCGGGGAGCTGTTTTTT; CDR3aa: CASRTPAGQGATTNTGELFF
j_gene: TRBJ1-1; v_gene: TRBV18; abundance: NA; d_gene: TRBD1; CDR3nt: TGTGCCAGCTCAATACAGGGGGCAACCACTGAAGCTTTCTTT; CDR3aa: CASSIQGATTEAFF
j_gene: TRBJ2-7; v_gene: TRBV9; abundance: NA; d_gene: NA; CDR3nt: TGTGCCAGCAGCGTCATGCCGAAGCCGTCCTACGAGCAGTACTTC; CDR3aa: CASSVMPKPSYEQYF
j_gene: TRBJ1-1; v_gene: TRBV21-1; abundance: NA; d_gene: NA; CDR3nt: TGTGCCAGCAGCCCGAGTCCCGGGACAGGGGGCAGGGTGAACACTGAAGCTTTCTTT; CDR3aa: CASSPSPGTGGRVNTEAFF
j_gene: TRBJ1-1; v_gene: TRBV4-2; abundance: NA; d_gene: NA; CDR3nt: TGTGCCAGCAGCCAATTTAAAAACACTGAAGCTTTCTTT; CDR3aa: CASSQFKNTEAFF
j_gene: TRBJ1-1; v_gene: TRBV4-1; abundance: NA; d_gene: NA; CDR3nt: TGCGCCAGCCGACCAGGGGAGAGCACTGAAGCTTTCTTT; CDR3aa: CASRPGESTEAFF
j_gene: TRBJ2-5; v_gene: TRBV18; abundance: NA; d_gene: TRBD2; CDR3nt: TGTGCCAGCTCACCACCCTCTAGCGGGGGGGCCTCTGAGACCCAGTACTTC; CDR3aa: CASSPPSSGGASETQYF
j_gene: TRBJ2-7; v_gene: TRBV5-4; abundance: NA; d_gene: NA; CDR3nt: TGTGCCAGCACCCCCTATCAAGGGGGCTCCTACGAGCAGTACTTC; CDR3aa: CASTPYQGGSYEQYF
j_gene: TRBJ2-7; v_gene: TRBV11-3; abundance: once; d_gene: TRBD1; CDR3nt: TGTGCCAGCAGCCCGGGACAGACATTCTCCTACGAGCAGTACTTC; CDR3aa: CASSPGQTFSYEQYF
j_gene: TRBJ1-1; v_gene: TRBV4-1; abundance: NA; d_gene: NA; CDR3nt: TGCGCCAGCAGCCAATTACACCCTAACACTGAAGCTTTCTTT; CDR3aa: CASSQLHPNTEAFF
j_gene: TRBJ1-1; v_gene: TRBV11-2; abundance: NA; d_gene: TRBD1; CDR3nt: TGTGCCAGCAGCTTAGGGGGGACAGCTCTAGCTTTCTTT; CDR3aa: CASSLGGTALAFF
j_gene: TRBJ2-2; v_gene: TRBV6-6; abundance: NA; d_gene: TRBD1; CDR3nt: TGTGCCAGCAGTCGACCGACAGGGGGCTACACCGGGGAGCTGTTTTTT; CDR3aa: CASSRPTGGYTGELFF
j_gene: TRBJ2-7; v_gene: TRBV28; abundance: NA; d_gene: TRBD1; CDR3nt: TGTGCCAGCAGTTTATTCGGGACAGGGGGTTTTGGAGAGCAGTACTTC; CDR3aa: CASSLFGTGGFGEQYF
j_gene: TRBJ1-1; v_gene: TRBV6-5; abundance: NA; d_gene: NA; CDR3nt: TGTGCCAGCAGTTCCTCGGGACAAAACACTGAAGCTTTCTTT; CDR3aa: CASSSSGQNTEAFF
j_gene: TRBJ1-2; v_gene: TRBV11-3; abundance: NA; d_gene: NA; CDR3nt: TGTGCCAGCAGTCGGGGTAGCGGGAGTTATGGCTACACCTTC; CDR3aa: CASSRGSGSYGYTF
j_gene: TRBJ2-7; v_gene: TRBV6-1; abundance: NA; d_gene: TRBD1; CDR3nt: TGTGCCAGCAGTCCGGACAGGGTTGGGGCCTACGAGCAGTACTTC; CDR3aa: CASSPDRVGAYEQYF
j_gene: TRBJ2-3; v_gene: TRBV27; abundance: NA; d_gene: TRBD2; CDR3nt: TGTGCCAGCAGTTCATCTAGCGGGGAACGGACAGATACGCAGTATTTT; CDR3aa: CASSSSSGERTDTQYF
j_gene: TRBJ2-1; v_gene: TRBV11-2; abundance: NA; d_gene: TRBD2; CDR3nt: TGTGCCAGCAGCTTAGAGGCGGGGGGGCCTGTGGCTTCAGTGGTTGAGCAGTTCTTC; CDR3aa: CASSLEAGGPVASVVEQFF
j_gene: TRBJ2-7; v_gene: TRBV5-4; abundance: NA; d_gene: TRBD1; CDR3nt: TGTGCCAGCAGCTTGTACGGGACAGGGGGCTACGAGCAGTACTTC; CDR3aa: CASSLYGTGGYEQYF
j_gene: TRBJ1-1; v_gene: TRBV18; abundance: NA; d_gene: TRBD1; CDR3nt: TGTGCCAGCGCCGGGACAGTGAACACTGAAGCTTTCTTT; CDR3aa: CASAGTVNTEAFF
j_gene: TRBJ2-6; v_gene: TRBV5-5; abundance: NA; d_gene: NA; CDR3nt: TGTGCCAGCAGCTTGGTTGTAGGGGCCGTGGTCTCTGGGGCCAACGTCCTGACTTTC; CDR3aa: CASSLVVGAVVSGANVLTF
j_gene: TRBJ2-7; v_gene: TRBV5-1; abundance: NA; d_gene: TRBD1; CDR3nt: TGCGCCAGCAGCTCGCCGGGACAGATCTACGAGCAGTACTTC; CDR3aa: CASSSPGQIYEQYF
j_gene: TRBJ2-1; v_gene: TRBV7-8; abundance: NA; d_gene: TRBD1; CDR3nt: TGTGCCAGCAGCCTATCGACAGGGATAAGCTCCTACAATGAGCAGTTCTTC; CDR3aa: CASSLSTGISSYNEQFF
j_gene: TRBJ2-1; v_gene: TRBV6-4; abundance: NA; d_gene: NA; CDR3nt: TGTGCCAGCAGTGACGAGCACAATGAGCAGTTCTTC; CDR3aa: CASSDEHNEQFF
j_gene: TRBJ2-2; v_gene: TRBV5-1; abundance: NA; d_gene: TRBD2; CDR3nt: TGCGCCACCAAGCGGGGGGCCACCGGGGAGCTGTTTTTT; CDR3aa: CATKRGATGELFF
j_gene: TRBJ2-5; v_gene: TRBV4-2; abundance: NA; d_gene: NA; CDR3nt: TGTGCCAGCAGCCCCTCCGGGGTCGCACAAGAGACCCAGTACTTC; CDR3aa: CASSPSGVAQETQYF
j_gene: TRBJ1-5; v_gene: TRBV7-2; abundance: NA; d_gene: NA; CDR3nt: TGTGCCAGCAGCCCACGGAGGGGGGGGCAGCCCCAGCATTTT; CDR3aa: CASSPRRGGQPQHF
j_gene: TRBJ2-1; v_gene: TRBV7-8; abundance: NA; d_gene: NA; CDR3nt: TGTGCCAGCAGCTTAAGCCTGAGTGAGCAGTTCTTC; CDR3aa: CASSLSLSEQFF
j_gene: TRBJ1-1; v_gene: TRBV27; abundance: NA; d_gene: NA; CDR3nt: TGTGCCAGCCTCTCAAACAAGCAGAGGAAAGCTTTCTTT; CDR3aa: CASLSNKQRKAFF
j_gene: TRBJ1-1; v_gene: TRBV11-3; abundance: NA; d_gene: TRBD1; CDR3nt: TGTGCCAGCAGCTATACCCTCATCTTGGGACAGGACTACACTGAAGCTTTCTTT; CDR3aa: CASSYTLILGQDYTEAFF
j_gene: TRBJ1-5; v_gene: TRBV6-5; abundance: NA; d_gene: NA; CDR3nt: TGTGCCAGCAGTAGGGGTTTTCAGCCCCAGCATTTT; CDR3aa: CASSRGFQPQHF
j_gene: TRBJ1-1; v_gene: TRBV7-6; abundance: NA; d_gene: NA; CDR3nt: TGTGCCAGCAGCTTACTTAGGGGAACCCAGTGGGGAGCTTTCTTT; CDR3aa: CASSLLRGTQWGAFF
j_gene: TRBJ1-4; v_gene: TRBV6-5; abundance: few; d_gene: NA; CDR3nt: TGTGCCAGCAGAAACGGGGATACCCATAATGAAAAACTGTTTTTT; CDR3aa: CASRNGDTHNEKLFF
j_gene: TRBJ2-6; v_gene: TRBV28; abundance: NA; d_gene: NA; CDR3nt: TGTGCCAGCAGTTTATACTCATCGACAGGCTGGGCCAACGTCCTGACTTTC; CDR3aa: CASSLYSSTGWANVLTF
j_gene: TRBJ2-3; v_gene: TRBV9; abundance: once; d_gene: NA; CDR3nt: TGTGCCAGCAGCGGGCTAGAGGGATTCACAGATACGCAGTATTTT; CDR3aa: CASSGLEGFTDTQYF
j_gene: TRBJ2-1; v_gene: TRBV29-1; abundance: NA; d_gene: TRBD2; CDR3nt: TGCAGCGTTCGTCCACCGGGACTAGTTGGCTTTGAGCAGTTCTTC; CDR3aa: CSVRPPGLVGFEQFF
j_gene: TRBJ1-1; v_gene: TRBV13; abundance: NA; d_gene: NA; CDR3nt: TGTGCCAGCAGCTTAGACTTATCGAGCACTGAAGCTTTCTTT; CDR3aa: CASSLDLSSTEAFF
j_gene: TRBJ1-5; v_gene: TRBV10-3; abundance: NA; d_gene: NA; CDR3nt: TGTGCCACCAACATCGGGACAATCGGTCAGCCCCAGCATTTT; CDR3aa: CATNIGTIGQPQHF
j_gene: TRBJ2-1; v_gene: TRBV28; abundance: NA; d_gene: TRBD2; CDR3nt: TGTGCCAGCAGTCCACTAGCGGGGGGTGACAATGAGCAGTTCTTC; CDR3aa: CASSPLAGGDNEQFF
j_gene: TRBJ2-3; v_gene: TRBV19; abundance: NA; d_gene: NA; CDR3nt: TGTGCCAGTAGTATACGGACATACGGCACAGATACGCAGTATTTT; CDR3aa: CASSIRTYGTDTQYF
j_gene: TRBJ2-7; v_gene: TRBV6-1; abundance: once; d_gene: TRBD1; CDR3nt: TGTGCCAGCACCAAAACCGGGACAGCCACCTACGAGCAGTACTTC; CDR3aa: CASTKTGTATYEQYF
j_gene: TRBJ2-7; v_gene: TRBV6-5; abundance: NA; d_gene: TRBD2; CDR3nt: TGTGCCAGCAGTTACCAAAGCGGGGGGGCCTACGAGCAGTACTTC; CDR3aa: CASSYQSGGAYEQYF
j_gene: TRBJ2-5; v_gene: TRBV10-2; abundance: NA; d_gene: NA; CDR3nt: TGCGCCAGCAGTGGGGGCCTAGGGGGGGCTAGCGGAGAGACCCAGTACTTC; CDR3aa: CASSGGLGGASGETQYF
j_gene: TRBJ2-7; v_gene: TRBV5-1; abundance: NA; d_gene: TRBD2; CDR3nt: TGCGCCAGCAGCTCGGCTACTAGCGGTGGTCGCTACGAGCAGCACTTC; CDR3aa: CASSSATSGGRYEQHF
j_gene: TRBJ1-3; v_gene: TRBV21-1; abundance: NA; d_gene: NA; CDR3nt: TGTGCCAGCAGCAAAACCCTGAGACAGGGGAACAGCTCTGGAAACACCATATATTTT; CDR3aa: CASSKTLRQGNSSGNTIYF